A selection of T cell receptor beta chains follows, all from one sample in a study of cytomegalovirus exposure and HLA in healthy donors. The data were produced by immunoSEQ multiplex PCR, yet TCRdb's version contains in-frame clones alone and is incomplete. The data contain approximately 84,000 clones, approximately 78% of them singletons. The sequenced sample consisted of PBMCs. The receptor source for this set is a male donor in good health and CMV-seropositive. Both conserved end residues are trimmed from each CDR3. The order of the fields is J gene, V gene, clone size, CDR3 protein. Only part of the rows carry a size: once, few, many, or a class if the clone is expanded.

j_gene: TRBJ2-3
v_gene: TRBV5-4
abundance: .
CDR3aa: ASSPRQGNTDTQY

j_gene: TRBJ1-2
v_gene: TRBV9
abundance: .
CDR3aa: ASSAFNQGPGYT

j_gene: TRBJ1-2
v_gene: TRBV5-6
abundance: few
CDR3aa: ASSYPGSTNYGYT

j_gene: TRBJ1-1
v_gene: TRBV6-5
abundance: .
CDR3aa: ASSQGAEAF

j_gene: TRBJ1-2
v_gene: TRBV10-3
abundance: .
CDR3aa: AIRPGQGTNYGYT

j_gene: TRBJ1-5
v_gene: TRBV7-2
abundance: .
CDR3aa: ASSLVVQNNQPQH

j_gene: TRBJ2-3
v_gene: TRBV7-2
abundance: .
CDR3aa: ASSLDRGGSDTQY

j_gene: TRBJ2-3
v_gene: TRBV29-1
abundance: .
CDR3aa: TARKGIFGSDTQY

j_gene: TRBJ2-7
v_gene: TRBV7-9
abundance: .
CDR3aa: ASSLVPDFYEQY

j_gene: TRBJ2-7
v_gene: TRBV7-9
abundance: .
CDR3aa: ASSPAGARYEQY

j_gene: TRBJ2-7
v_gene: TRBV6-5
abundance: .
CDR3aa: ASKRSEGDYEQY

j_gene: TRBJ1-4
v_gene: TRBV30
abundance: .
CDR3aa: AWSVLRGLNEKLF

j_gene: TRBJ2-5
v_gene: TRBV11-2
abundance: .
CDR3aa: ASSPIPGTQY

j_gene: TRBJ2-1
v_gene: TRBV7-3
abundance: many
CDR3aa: ASSVGEGFGSYNEQF

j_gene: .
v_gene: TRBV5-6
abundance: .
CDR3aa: ASRVQGGSEQY

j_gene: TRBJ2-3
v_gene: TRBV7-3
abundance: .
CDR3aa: ASSWSVAGSDTQY

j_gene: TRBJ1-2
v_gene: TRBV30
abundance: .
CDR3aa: AFGGGPRRGYT

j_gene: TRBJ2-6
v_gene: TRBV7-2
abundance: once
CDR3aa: ASSRRKASGRAGANVLT

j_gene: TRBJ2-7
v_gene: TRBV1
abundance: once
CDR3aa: TSSQVNRGEQY

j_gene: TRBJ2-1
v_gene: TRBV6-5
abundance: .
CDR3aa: ASSPGTGSYLEF

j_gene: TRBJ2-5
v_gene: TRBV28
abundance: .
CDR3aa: ASSLIALQETQY

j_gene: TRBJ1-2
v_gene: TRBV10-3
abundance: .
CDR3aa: AISIDRTPSPNYGYT

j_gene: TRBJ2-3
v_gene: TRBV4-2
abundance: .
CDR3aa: ASSQDLGLASDTQY

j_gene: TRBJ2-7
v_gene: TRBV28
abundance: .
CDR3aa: ASSLLETVTSGGHSYEQY

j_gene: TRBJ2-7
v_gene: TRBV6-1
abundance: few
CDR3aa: ASSELGLASSYEQY

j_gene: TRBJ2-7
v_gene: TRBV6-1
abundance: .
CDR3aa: ASTRGLAGAYEQY

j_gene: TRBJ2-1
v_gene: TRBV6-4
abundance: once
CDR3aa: ASSPHDNLGEQF

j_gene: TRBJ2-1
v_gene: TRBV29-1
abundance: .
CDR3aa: SVEGGTSGSDEQF

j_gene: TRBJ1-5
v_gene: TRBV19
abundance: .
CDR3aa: ASSGGFQPQH

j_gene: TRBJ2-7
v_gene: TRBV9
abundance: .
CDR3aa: ASSPGRELSPYEQY

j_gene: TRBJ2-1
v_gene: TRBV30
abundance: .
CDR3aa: AWSGTKLGGSEQF

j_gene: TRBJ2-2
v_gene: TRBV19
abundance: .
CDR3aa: ASSMAGGYTGELF

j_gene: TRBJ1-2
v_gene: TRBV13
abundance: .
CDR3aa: ASSPKGGWNGYT

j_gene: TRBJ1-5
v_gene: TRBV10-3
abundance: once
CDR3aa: AGGEHSNQPQH

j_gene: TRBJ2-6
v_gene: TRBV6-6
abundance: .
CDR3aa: ASSWAGSGANVLT

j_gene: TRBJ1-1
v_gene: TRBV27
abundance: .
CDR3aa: ASRSTGSRQNTEAF

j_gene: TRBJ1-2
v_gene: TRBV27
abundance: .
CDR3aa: ASSPIGPGQGAYGYT

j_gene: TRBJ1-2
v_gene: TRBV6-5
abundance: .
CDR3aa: ASCPQGTRNYGYT

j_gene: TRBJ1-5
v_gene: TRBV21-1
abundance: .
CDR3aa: ASSVQSYSNQPQH

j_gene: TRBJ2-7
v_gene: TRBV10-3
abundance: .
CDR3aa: AISGLAGVYEQY

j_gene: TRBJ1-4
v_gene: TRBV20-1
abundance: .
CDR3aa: SARGGQKLF

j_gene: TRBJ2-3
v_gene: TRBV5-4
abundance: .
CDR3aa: ASSLLQGTSTDTQY

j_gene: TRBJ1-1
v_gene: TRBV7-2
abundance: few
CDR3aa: ASSTRTVRGTEAF

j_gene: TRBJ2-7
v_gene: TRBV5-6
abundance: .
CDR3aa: ASSMFPGLDYEQY

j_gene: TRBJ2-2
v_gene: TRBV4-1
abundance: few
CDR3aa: ASSQGPWELF

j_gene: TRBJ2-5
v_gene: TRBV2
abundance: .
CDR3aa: ASSAASGSAGETQY

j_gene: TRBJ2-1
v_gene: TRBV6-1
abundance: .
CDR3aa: ASSEFFGTSSYNEQF

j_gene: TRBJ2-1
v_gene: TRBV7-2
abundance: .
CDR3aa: ASTSPAGGGYNEQF

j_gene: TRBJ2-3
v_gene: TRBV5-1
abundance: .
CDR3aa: ASSWTSLNTDTQY

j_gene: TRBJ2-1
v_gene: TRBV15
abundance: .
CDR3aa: ATSRDSLDNEQF

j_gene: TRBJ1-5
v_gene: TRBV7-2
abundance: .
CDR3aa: ASSRSGGNQPQH

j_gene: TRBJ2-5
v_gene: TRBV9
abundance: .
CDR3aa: ASSVDPGAGIQETQY

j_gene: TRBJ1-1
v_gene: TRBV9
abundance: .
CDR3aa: ASTRRGDRGANTEAF

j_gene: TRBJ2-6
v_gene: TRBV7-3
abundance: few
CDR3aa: ASSLHRQSGANVLT